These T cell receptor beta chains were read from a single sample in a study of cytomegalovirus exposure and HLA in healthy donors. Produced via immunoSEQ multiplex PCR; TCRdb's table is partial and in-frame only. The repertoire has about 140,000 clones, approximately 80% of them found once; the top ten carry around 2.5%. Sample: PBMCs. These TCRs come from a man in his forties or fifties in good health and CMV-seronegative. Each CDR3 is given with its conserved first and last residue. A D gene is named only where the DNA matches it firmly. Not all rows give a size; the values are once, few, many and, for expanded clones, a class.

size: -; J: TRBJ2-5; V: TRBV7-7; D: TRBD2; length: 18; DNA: TGTGCCAGCAGCCTAGGACCCGGACTAGCGGGGGGGCGAGAGACCCAGTACTTC; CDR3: CASSLGPGLAGGRETQYF
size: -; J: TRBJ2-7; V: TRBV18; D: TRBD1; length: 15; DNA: TGTGCCAGCTCAACCGGACAGGTGAGCTCCTACGAGCAGTACTTC; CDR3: CASSTGQVSSYEQYF
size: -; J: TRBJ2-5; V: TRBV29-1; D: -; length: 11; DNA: TGCAGCGTTGCAAAACAAGAGACCCAGTACTTC; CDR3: CSVAKQETQYF
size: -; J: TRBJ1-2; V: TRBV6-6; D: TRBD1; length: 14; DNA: TGTGCCAGCAGTTCGGCGGGACAGGGAGTCGGCTACACCTTC; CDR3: CASSSAGQGVGYTF
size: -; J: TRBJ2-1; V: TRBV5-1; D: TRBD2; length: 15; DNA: TGCGCCAGCAGCTTGGTGGCGGGAGGGCGGAATGAGCAGTTCTTC; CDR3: CASSLVAGGRNEQFF
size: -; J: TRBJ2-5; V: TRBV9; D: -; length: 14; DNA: TGTGCCAGCAGCGCCACATCCACGGGAGAGACCCAGTACTTC; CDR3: CASSATSTGETQYF
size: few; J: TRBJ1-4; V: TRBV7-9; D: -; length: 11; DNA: TGTGCCAGCAGCTTGGGGGGGAAACTGTTTTTT; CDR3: CASSLGGKLFF
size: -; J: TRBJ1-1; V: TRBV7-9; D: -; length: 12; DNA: TGTGCCAGCATTTTATCGAACACTGAAGCTTTCTTT; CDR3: CASILSNTEAFF
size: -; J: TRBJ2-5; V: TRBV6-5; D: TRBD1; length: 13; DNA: TGTGCCAGCAGCGGGACAGCCCACGAGACCCAGTACTTC; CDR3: CASSGTAHETQYF
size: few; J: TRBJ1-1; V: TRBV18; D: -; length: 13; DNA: TGTGCCAGCTCACGACAGAAGAACACTGAAGCTTTCTTT; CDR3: CASSRQKNTEAFF
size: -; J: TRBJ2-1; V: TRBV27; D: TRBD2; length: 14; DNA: TGTGCCAGCAGTCCCCTACCCGGGGGGGACGAGCAGTTCTTC; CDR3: CASSPLPGGDEQFF
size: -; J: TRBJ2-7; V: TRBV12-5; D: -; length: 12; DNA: TGTGCTAGTGGGCAGCAGACAGACGAGCAGTACTTC; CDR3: CASGQQTDEQYF
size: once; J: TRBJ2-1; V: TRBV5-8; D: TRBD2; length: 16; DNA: TGTGCCAGCAGCTTCTATAGCGGGGGGGCCAGCAATGAGCAGTTCTTC; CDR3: CASSFYSGGASNEQFF
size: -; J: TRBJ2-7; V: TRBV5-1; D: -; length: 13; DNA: TGCGCCAGCAGCTTGGAGGGGTACGGCGAGCAGTACTTC; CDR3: CASSLEGYGEQYF
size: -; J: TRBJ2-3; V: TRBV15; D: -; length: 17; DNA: TGTGCCACCAGCAGACCAACCGGAGTTCCTAGCACAGATACGCAGTATTTT; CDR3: CATSRPTGVPSTDTQYF
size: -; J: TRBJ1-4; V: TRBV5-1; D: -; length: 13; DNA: TGCGCCAGCAGTCCAAACCGACAGGAAAAACTGTTTTTT; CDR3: CASSPNRQEKLFF
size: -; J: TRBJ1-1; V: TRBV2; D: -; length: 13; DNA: TGTGCCAGCGGCAGCGAACAGAACACTGAAGCTTTCTTT; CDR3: CASGSEQNTEAFF
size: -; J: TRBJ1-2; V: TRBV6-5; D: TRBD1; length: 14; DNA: TGTGCCAGTACCGGACAGGGGTCCAGCTATGGCTACACCTTC; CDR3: CASTGQGSSYGYTF
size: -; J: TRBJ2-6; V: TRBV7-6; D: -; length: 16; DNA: TGTGCCAGCAGCTTAGGCCCAGGGACTGGGGCCAACGTCCTGACTTTC; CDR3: CASSLGPGTGANVLTF
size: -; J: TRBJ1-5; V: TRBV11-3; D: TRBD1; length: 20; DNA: TGTGCCAGCAGCTTAGATCAATTTACCCCCACGACAGGGCCCAATCAGCCCCAGCATTTT; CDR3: CASSLDQFTPTTGPNQPQHF
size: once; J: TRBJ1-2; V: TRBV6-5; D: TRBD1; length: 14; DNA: TGTGCCAGCAGGGCTCCTCGACAGGGCGGTGGCTACACCTTC; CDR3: CASRAPRQGGGYTF
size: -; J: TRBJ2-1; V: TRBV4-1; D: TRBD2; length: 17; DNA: TGCGCCAGCAGCCAAGATGAGTGGCGGGAGATCGACAATGAGCAGTTCTTC; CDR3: CASSQDEWREIDNEQFF
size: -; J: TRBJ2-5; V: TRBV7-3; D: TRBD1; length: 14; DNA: TGTGCCAGCAGCTCCGGGGGACAGGGAGAGACCCAGTACTTC; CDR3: CASSSGGQGETQYF
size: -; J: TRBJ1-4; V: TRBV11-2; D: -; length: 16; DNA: TGTGCCAGCAGCGGGGCGTTGGGGACAACTAATGAAAAACTGTTTTTT; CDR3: CASSGALGTTNEKLFF
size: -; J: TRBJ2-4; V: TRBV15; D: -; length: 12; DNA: TGTGCCCTCTGTAAAGCCAAAAACATTCAGTACTTC; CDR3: CALCKAKNIQYF
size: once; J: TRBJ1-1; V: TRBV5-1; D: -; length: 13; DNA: TGCGCCAGCAGCCCCGGACAGAACACTGAAGCTTTCTTT; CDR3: CASSPGQNTEAFF
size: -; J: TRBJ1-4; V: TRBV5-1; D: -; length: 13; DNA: TGCGCCAGCAGCTCTCTCCCTCTTGAAAAACTGTTTTTT; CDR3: CASSSLPLEKLFF
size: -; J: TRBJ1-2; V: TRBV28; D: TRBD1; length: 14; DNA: TGTGCCGCTGTATCAGGGGGTTCAAACTATGGCTACACCTTC; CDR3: CAAVSGGSNYGYTF
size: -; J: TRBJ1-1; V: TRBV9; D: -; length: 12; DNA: TGTGCCAGCAGCCCCACGGGCACTGAAGCTTTCTTT; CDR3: CASSPTGTEAFF
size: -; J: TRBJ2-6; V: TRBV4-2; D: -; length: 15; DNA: TGTGCCAGCAGCCAAGATCCTTCTGGGGCCAACGTCCTGACTTTC; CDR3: CASSQDPSGANVLTF
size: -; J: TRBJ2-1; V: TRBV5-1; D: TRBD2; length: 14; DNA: TGCGCCAGCAGCGAGTCGGGGGGATACAATGAGCAGTTCTTC; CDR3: CASSESGGYNEQFF
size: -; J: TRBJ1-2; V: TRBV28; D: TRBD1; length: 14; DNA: TGTGCCAGCAGAAGGACAGGGGGCGACTATGGCTACACCTTC; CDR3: CASRRTGGDYGYTF
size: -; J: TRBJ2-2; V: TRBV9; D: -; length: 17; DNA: TGTGCCAGCAGCGTAGGGCTGGGGGGAACGGGGACCGGGGAGCTGTTTTTT; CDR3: CASSVGLGGTGTGELFF
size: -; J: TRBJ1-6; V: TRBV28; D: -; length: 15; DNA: TGTGCCAGCTTGGGGGAGGGCGCCTATAATTCACCCCTCCACTTT; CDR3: CASLGEGAYNSPLHF